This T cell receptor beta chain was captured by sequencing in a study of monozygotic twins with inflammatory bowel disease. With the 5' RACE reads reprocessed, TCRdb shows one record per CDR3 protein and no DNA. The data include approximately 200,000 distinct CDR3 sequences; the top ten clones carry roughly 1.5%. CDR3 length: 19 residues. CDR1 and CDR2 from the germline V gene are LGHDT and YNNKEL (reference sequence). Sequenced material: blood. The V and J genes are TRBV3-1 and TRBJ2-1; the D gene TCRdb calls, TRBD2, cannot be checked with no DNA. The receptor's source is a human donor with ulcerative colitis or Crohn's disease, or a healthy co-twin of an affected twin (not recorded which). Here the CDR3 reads CASSQDPRTSGFLYNEQFF.